This T cell receptor (beta chain) was retrieved from a study of blood T cell repertoires in COVID-19. V gave up 1 base and J gave up 7 bases; unmatched junction bases: 9. CDR3 length equals 15 residues. Germline lookup yields CDR1 SEHNR and CDR2 FQNEAQ (reference sequence). The table came from immunoSEQ multiplex PCR; TCRdb's copy has only in-frame clones and leaves some out. The table has 150,000 to 200,000 clones, over 80% seen once. The chain couples TRBV7-9 to TRBJ2-5; TRBD1 aligns across 7 bases. The TCR comes from a woman aged 55-70 years who had recovered from COVID-19. Sequenced: PBMCs or T cells enriched from blood (not recorded which). CDR3 nucleotide sequence: TGTGCCAGCAGCTTAGGAGATACAGGGGTTGGGACCCAGTACTTC. Its translation is CASSLGDTGVGTQYF.